Listed below are T cell receptor beta chains from one sample, sequenced in a study of naive and memory T cell subsets. TCRdb reprocessed the UMI-ligation and nested PCR reads via MiXCR and lists one record per CDR3 protein. The sample has some 83,000 distinct CDR3 sequences; roughly 9.3% are singletons. The sequencing sample was made of naive CD8+ T cells from blood. These receptors were taken from a human donor in good health. The CDR3 runs from the conserved cysteine through the conserved F or W. Each record gives: V gene, J gene, CDR3 protein.

v_gene: TRBV6-1; j_gene: TRBJ1-1; CDR3aa: CASRKWGFETEAFF
v_gene: TRBV30; j_gene: TRBJ2-1; CDR3aa: CAWSSGAGEGNEQFF
v_gene: TRBV6-1; j_gene: TRBJ1-5; CDR3aa: CASSAGKGQGYSNQPQHF
v_gene: TRBV9; j_gene: TRBJ1-2; CDR3aa: CASSVQGYGYTF
v_gene: TRBV5-1; j_gene: TRBJ2-1; CDR3aa: CASSSGTGGTYNEQFF
v_gene: TRBV11-2; j_gene: TRBJ2-3; CDR3aa: CASRGVDRDTQYF
v_gene: TRBV5-1; j_gene: TRBJ2-7; CDR3aa: CASSLRTSGEQYF
v_gene: TRBV7-9; j_gene: TRBJ2-7; CDR3aa: CASSTLAGAIYEQYF
v_gene: TRBV4-3; j_gene: TRBJ2-6; CDR3aa: CASSQDPAGSGANVLTF
v_gene: TRBV27; j_gene: TRBJ1-2; CDR3aa: CASSLEGGVGYGYTF
v_gene: TRBV9; j_gene: TRBJ1-1; CDR3aa: CASSMTGADTEAFF
v_gene: TRBV5-5; j_gene: TRBJ2-3; CDR3aa: CASSSQGAGGTDTQYF
v_gene: TRBV28; j_gene: TRBJ2-1; CDR3aa: CASSFGREGRDEQFF
v_gene: TRBV6-1; j_gene: TRBJ2-1; CDR3aa: CASSRSRGASWDEQFF
v_gene: TRBV25-1; j_gene: TRBJ1-2; CDR3aa: CASRGTSYGYTF
v_gene: TRBV7-9; j_gene: TRBJ2-2; CDR3aa: CASRRQGARGELFF
v_gene: TRBV2; j_gene: TRBJ2-2; CDR3aa: CASSGGTSGRSGELFF
v_gene: TRBV7-9; j_gene: TRBJ2-1; CDR3aa: CASSYPPGLAGGLQYNEQFF
v_gene: TRBV4-1; j_gene: TRBJ1-6; CDR3aa: CASSQRDNSPLHF
v_gene: TRBV6-5; j_gene: TRBJ1-1; CDR3aa: CASSDTGPVNTEAFF
v_gene: TRBV5-1; j_gene: TRBJ2-7; CDR3aa: CASSLGLAKTYEQYF
v_gene: TRBV20-1; j_gene: TRBJ2-7; CDR3aa: CSARGTSGRTYEQYF